These 21 T cell receptor beta chains were sequenced from one sample in a study of T cells in Graves' hyperthyroidism and ophthalmopathy. Amplification of TCR beta CDR3 regions used RNA as the template. During a first-round RT-PCR of the TCR CDR3, the HTBI primer set was used. TCRdb reprocessed the multiplex PCR reads via MiXCR and lists one record per CDR3 protein. The sample contains 550,000 to 600,000 distinct CDR3 sequences, 16% of which appear only once. Sequencing was carried out using blood. The source is a woman under 30 with Graves' hyperthyroidism.

Note on this clonotype: A much larger clonotype is one base distant, so this may be a read error. The V and J genes are TRBV28 and TRBJ1-1; TRBD1 aligns across 7 bases. In germline, CDR1 is MDHEN, CDR2 SYDVKM. The length of the CDR3 is 16 residues. The CDR3 DNA sequence: TGTGCCAGCAGCTTGACAGGGCCCGCCTTGAACACTGAAACTTTCTTT. Amino acids: CASSLTGPALNTETFF.

CDR3 DNA sequence: TGTGCCAGCAGCCCAGGGGGCGAGGGAGATACGCAGTATTTT. Its translation is CASSPGGEGDTQYF. The rearrangement uses TRBV7-8 and TRBJ2-3; TRBD1 matches at 8 bases. CDR3 length: 14 amino acids. CDR1 and CDR2 from the germline V gene are SGHVS and FQNEAQ. J was trimmed by 5 bases and V by 5 bases; bases with no gene match: 6. The whole variable domain, filled in from reference TRBV7-8 and TRBJ2-3, reads GAGVSQSPRYKVAKRGQDVALRCDPISGHVSLFWYQQALGQGPEFLTYFQNEAQLDKSGLPSDRFFAERPEGSVSTLKIQRTQQEDSAVYLCASSPGGEGDTQYFGPGTRLTVL.

In this sample, this clonotype turned up many times. This rearrangement joins TRBV20-1 to TRBJ1-5, with D possibly being TRBD1 (6 bases). V shed 6 bases and J shed 0 bases, with 9 bases lying between them. Germline loops: CDR1 DFQATT, CDR2 SNEGSKA (reference sequence). This CDR3 contains 13 residues. This CDR3 reads CSAAGASNQPQHF. In nucleotides, the CDR3 is TGCAGTGCCGCAGGGGCTAGCAATCAGCCCCAGCATTTT.

There are many counts of this clonotype. V is TRBV28 and J is TRBJ2-7; D gene ambiguous. CDR1 is MDHEN and CDR2 is SYDVKM in the germline V gene. The CDR3 totals 13 residues. Trimming pared 6 bases from V and 2 bases from J, leaving 11 bases between. The CDR3 DNA reads TGTGCCAGCAGGCTGGTAGCCGCCTACGAGCAGTACTTC. This translates into CASRLVAAYEQYF.

The chain employs TRBV18 and TRBJ2-1; weak D call: TRBD1 (6 bases). The V gene lost 2 bases and the J gene lost 2 bases, with 13 bases spanning the gap. The CDR3 has 16 amino acids. CDR1 KGHSH and CDR2 LQKENI come from the germline V gene. CDR3 DNA sequence: TGTGCCAGCTCACCATGGACAGCGACCGCCTACAATGAGCAGTTCTTC. It yields the protein CASSPWTATAYNEQFF.

This clonotype occurred a few times. J is TRBJ2-1 and V is TRBV28, with TRBD2 matching over 10 bases. The CDR3 totals 12 residues. Germline lookup yields CDR1 MDHEN and CDR2 SYDVKM. Germline trimming cut 6 bases from V and 15 bases from J; bases unmatched to any gene: 8. CDR3 sequence (DNA): TGTGCCAGCAGGGAACTAGCGGGATCTCGGTTCTTC. Encoded protein: CASRELAGSRFF.

A few counts support this clonotype. The rearrangement links TRBV7-2 to TRBJ1-1, with 7 bases that match TRBD1. The CDR3 has 15 amino acids. Per the germline V gene, CDR1 is SGHTA and CDR2 is FQGNSA. V lost 5 bases and J lost 1; bases outside the gene matches: 7. CDR3 region: CASSVRTGRNTEAFF. DNA for the CDR3: TGTGCCAGCAGCGTCCGGACAGGAAGGAACACTGAAGCTTTCTTT. The whole variable domain, filled in from reference TRBV7-2 and TRBJ1-1, reads GAGVSQSPSNKVTEKGKDVELRCDPISGHTALYWYRQSLGQGLEFLIYFQGNSAPDKSGLPSDRFSAERTGGSVSTLTIQRTQQEDSAVYLCASSVRTGRNTEAFFGQGTRLTVV.

The rearrangement joins TRBV5-1 to TRBJ2-2; D is perhaps TRBD1 or TRBD2 (5 bases each). Trimming removed 4 bases from V and 1 base from J, with 14 bases in between. The CDR3 totals 16 residues. CDR1 is SGHRS and CDR2 is YFSETQ in the germline V gene. The CDR3 sequence is CASSLPRGGNTGELFF. The CDR3 region has the DNA TGCGCCAGCAGCCTCCCGAGGGGCGGGAACACCGGGGAGCTGTTTTTT.

The rearrangement joins TRBV4-2 to TRBJ2-7, with D hard to call. The CDR3 consists of 14 residues. Trimming removed 0 bases from V and 2 bases from J, with 8 bases in between. In germline, CDR1 is LGHNA, CDR2 YNFKEQ. This CDR3 is CASSQDITAYEQYF. Here the CDR3 DNA reads TGTGCCAGCAGCCAAGATATCACCGCCTACGAGCAGTACTTC.

This clonotype was observed at least ten times. The chain recombines TRBV20-1 with TRBJ1-6; possible D gene TRBD1, 6 bases. Germline V gene data show CDR1 as DFQATT and CDR2 as SNEGSKA (reference sequence). Trimming stripped 2 bases from V and 9 bases from J, with 11 bases between. The length of the CDR3 is 13 residues. CDR3 sequence (DNA): TGCAGTGCTAGAACAGGGATAGGTTCACCCCTCCACTTT. Its protein is CSARTGIGSPLHF.

This clonotype came up many times. The gene calls are TRBV12-3 or TRBV12-4 and TRBJ2-5; 10 bases align to TRBD2. The CDR3 length is 14 residues. Losses at the gene ends were 5 bases for V and 3 bases for J; bases not matched to a gene: 3. DNA of the CDR3: TGTGCCAGCAGTGGACTAGCGGAGAAAGAGACCCAGTACTTC. It encodes CASSGLAEKETQYF.

The chain carries TRBV7-3 and TRBJ2-1, with 14 positions matching TRBD2. With V trimmed by 3 bases and J by 8 bases, 6 bases remained unmatched. The V gene's germline CDR1 is SGHTA and CDR2 FQGTGA. CDR3 length equals 16 residues. The CDR3: CASSLTSGGAGHEQFF. In DNA form, the CDR3 reads TGTGCCAGCAGCTTGACTAGCGGGGGGGCAGGACATGAGCAGTTCTTC. The full variable domain, with the rest looked up from reference TRBV7-3 and TRBJ2-1, is GAGVSQTPSNKVTEKGKYVELRCDPISGHTALYWYRQSLGQGPEFLIYFQGTGAADDSGLPNDRFFAVRPEGSVSTLKIQRTERGDSAVYLCASSLTSGGAGHEQFFGPGTRLTVL.

At least ten counts were recorded for this clonotype. The V and J genes are TRBV7-2 and TRBJ2-3, with 9 positions matching TRBD1. Trimming cost V 6 bases and J 6 bases; bases outside gene matches: 10. The CDR3 is 15 residues long. Germline CDR1 SGHTA, CDR2 FQGNSA. The CDR3, as DNA: TGTGCCAGCAGGCCGGACAGGGGAGATTATGATACGCAGTATTTT. It yields the protein CASRPDRGDYDTQYF. Full variable domain (remainder filled in from reference TRBV7-2 and TRBJ2-3): GAGVSQSPSNKVTEKGKDVELRCDPISGHTALYWYRQSLGQGLEFLIYFQGNSAPDKSGLPSDRFSAERTGGSVSTLTIQRTQQEDSAVYLCASRPDRGDYDTQYFGPGTRLTVL.

This clonotype was recorded at least ten times. V is TRBV5-1 and J is TRBJ2-1; D gene ambiguous. The V end was cut by 0 bases, the J end by 7 bases, with 14 bases between. Germline CDR1 is SGHRS and CDR2 is YFSETQ. CDR3 length: 15 amino acids. The CDR3 loop is CASSLVTGGSNEQFF. Here the CDR3 DNA reads TGCGCCAGCAGCTTGGTGACTGGCGGTTCGAATGAGCAGTTCTTC.

This clonotype was observed a few times. The chain couples TRBV6-1 to TRBJ1-1, with D perhaps TRBD1 (5 bases). The CDR3 loop spans 14 amino acids. CDR1 is MNHNS and CDR2 is SASEGT in the germline V gene. V shed 2 bases and J shed 4 bases, with 11 bases lying between them. The CDR3 DNA reads as TGTGCCAGCAGTGAACAGGGAGTGGGCACTGAAGCTTTCTTT. Translating gives CASSEQGVGTEAFF.

This clonotype was seen repeatedly, ten times or more. J is TRBJ2-5 and V is TRBV12-5, with a weak D call TRBD1 (7 bases). Germline lookup yields CDR1 LGHNT and CDR2 FRNRAP. The CDR3 contains 18 residues. Trimming left V 2 bases short and J 5 bases short, with 24 bases between. CDR3 sequence: CASGLSIMEGAPWETQYF. CDR3 bases: TGTGCTAGTGGTTTGTCAATTATGGAGGGGGCGCCGTGGGAGACCCAGTACTTC.

This clonotype occurred many times. The chain uses TRBV20-1 and TRBJ2-1; TRBD1 matches 7 bases. CDR3 length: 15 amino acids. The germline CDR1 and CDR2 sequences are DFQATT and SNEGSKA (reference sequence). V lost 2 bases, J lost 7 bases, and 11 bases stayed unmatched. The CDR3 DNA sequence: TGCAGTGCTAGATCATTGTCGGGACAGATAAATGAGCAGTTCTTC. Translated, it gives CSARSLSGQINEQFF.

The sample holds many counts of this clonotype. V gene TRBV6-1 combines with J gene TRBJ1-1; a possible D gene is TRBD1 (5 bases). The CDR3 runs to 14 residues. The germline gives CDR1 MNHNS, CDR2 SASEGT. V was shortened by 2 bases and J by 2 bases, with 9 bases between the two germline ends. The DNA for the CDR3 is TGTGCCAGCAGTGAATGGGGCCTAAACACTGAAGCTTTCTTT. Translating gives CASSEWGLNTEAFF.

V and J are TRBV10-3 and TRBJ2-1; 8 nucleotides align to TRBD2. Germline assignment: CDR1 ENHRY and CDR2 SYGVKD. The CDR3 totals 14 residues. V gave up 10 bases and J gave up 8 bases; unmatched junction bases: 13. Written as DNA, the CDR3 is TGTGCCACGCGAAGTAGCGGGGAAGGAGATGAGCAGTTCTTC. It specifies CATRSSGEGDEQFF.

The chain couples TRBV20-1 to TRBJ2-7, with D possibly called TRBD1 or TRBD2 (6 bases each). V was clipped by 5 bases and J by 7 bases, with 12 bases between them. Germline V gene sequence: CDR1 DFQATT, CDR2 SNEGSKA (reference sequence). This CDR3 region has 11 residues. Here the CDR3 DNA reads TGCAGTGCTGGGGGGCGTCAGGAGCAGTACTTC. This sequence encodes CSAGGRQEQYF.

The table lists this clonotype with a few counts. The DNA of the CDR3 is TGTGCCAGCAGTATACTTGCTGGAAACACCATATATTTT. Protein: CASSILAGNTIYF. The chain carries TRBV15 and TRBJ1-3; D is undetermined. This CDR3 has 13 amino acids. CDR1 is LNHNV and CDR2 is YYDKDF in the germline V gene (reference sequence). Trimming took off 10 bases at V and 2 bases at J, with 12 bases between the two ends.